These 26 T cell receptor beta chains were sequenced from one sample in a study of control samples from healthy donors and cancer patients. Profiled with immunoSEQ multiplex PCR; TCRdb holds only in-frame clones, not every one. The profile shows about 45,000 clones, around 90% of them singletons. Sequenced: PBMCs. The receptors were sampled from a woman aged 35 to 49 with head and neck cancer.

The V gene is TRBV5-1, the J gene TRBJ1-4; TRBD1 agrees at 8 bases. V lost 1 base to trimming and J lost 6 bases; unmatched junction nucleotides: 5. The CDR3 spans 15 residues. Looked up from germline, CDR1 is SGHRS and CDR2 is YFSETQ. The CDR3, as DNA: TGCGCCAGCAGCTTGAGCGGACAGGGTTATGAAAAACTGTTTTTT. Its translation: CASSLSGQGYEKLFF.

The chain carries TRBV6-4 and TRBJ2-3, with 7 positions matching TRBD2. The V gene's germline CDR1 is MRHNA and CDR2 SNTAGT. The ends lost 8 bases at V and 3 bases at J; junction bases unmatched: 8. The CDR3 has 14 residues. The CDR3 nucleotides read TGTGCCAGCGCTTTACGGGGGGAAACAGATACGCAGTATTTT. Its translation: CASALRGETDTQYF.

The rearrangement joins TRBV15 to TRBJ2-7; the match to TRBD2 covers 7 bases. This CDR3 is built from 15 residues. The J segment lost 5 bases and the V segment lost 5 bases, leaving 12 bases of the junction unmatched. Germline CDR1 reads LNHNV; CDR2 reads YYDKDF (reference sequence). The CDR3 DNA is TGTGCCACCAGCTTCGGGGGGACTGGGAAGCACGAGCAGTACTTC. This gives the protein CATSFGGTGKHEQYF.

The chain has TRBV5-1 and TRBJ1-2; D gene uncertain. V shed 4 bases and J shed 5 bases, with 9 bases lying between them. The CDR3 has 12 residues. Germline CDR1 and CDR2: SGHRS and YFSETQ. CDR3 region: CASSERPYGYTF. DNA of the CDR3: TGCGCCAGCAGCGAGCGACCTTATGGCTACACCTTC.

J is TRBJ1-2 and V is TRBV5-4; 8 bases line up with TRBD1. Germline V gene sequence: CDR1 SGHNT, CDR2 YYREEE (reference sequence). V dropped 3 bases and J dropped 2; count of bases not matched to a gene: 6. CDR3 length equals 15 residues. CDR3: CASSSQGAANYGYTF. The CDR3, as DNA: TGTGCCAGCAGCTCCCAGGGGGCTGCAAACTATGGCTACACCTTC. The variable domain in full, completed from reference TRBV5-4 and TRBJ1-2, reads ETGVTQSPTHLIKTRGQQVTLRCSSQSGHNTVSWYQQALGQGPQFIFQYYREEENGRGNFPPRFSGLQFPNYSSELNVNALELDDSALYLCASSSQGAANYGYTFGSGTRLTVV.

This sequence joins TRBV5-5 and TRBJ1-2; D is ambiguous. The CDR3 contains 12 residues. From germline, CDR1 is SGHKS and CDR2 YYEKEE (reference sequence). V lost 4 bases and J lost 6, with 10 bases in between. CDR3 region: CASSPTSNGYTF. Here the CDR3 DNA reads TGTGCCAGCAGCCCCACGTCGAATGGCTACACCTTC.

J is TRBJ1-6 and V is TRBV5-1, with D unresolved. Germline CDR1 is SGHRS and CDR2 is YFSETQ. The CDR3 has 14 amino acids. V lost 0 bases, J lost 6 bases, and 7 bases lay in between. The CDR3 DNA sequence: TGCGCCAGCAGCTTGGGAGGGTTTAATTCACCCCTCCACTTT. Encoded protein: CASSLGGFNSPLHF.

This chain links TRBV6-1 with TRBJ1-1; 9 bases fit TRBD1. CDR3 length: 15 residues. Germline V lookup: CDR1 MNHNS, CDR2 SASEGT. V lost 3 bases, J lost 7 bases, and 9 bases stayed unmatched. CDR3 in DNA: TGTGCCAGCAGTGACCAGACAGGGGGAAGGAATGAAGCTTTCTTT. This sequence encodes CASSDQTGGRNEAFF.

The gene calls are TRBV13 and TRBJ1-5; 10 bases align to TRBD1. CDR1 PRHDT and CDR2 FYEKMQ come from the germline V gene (reference sequence). The CDR3 runs 17 residues. V lost 4 bases, J lost 2 bases, and 8 bases stayed unmatched. CDR3 in amino acids: CASSSRDRGSGNQPQHF. CDR3 DNA: TGTGCCAGCAGCTCGCGGGACAGGGGAAGCGGCAATCAGCCCCAGCATTTT.

The chain joins TRBV5-1 to TRBJ1-1, with D maybe TRBD1 (6 bases). Germline-derived CDR1 and CDR2 are SGHRS and YFSETQ. V was clipped by 4 bases and J by 4 bases, with 14 bases between them. The CDR3 extends over 14 amino acids. The CDR3 protein is CASSPDGGLTEAFF. CDR3 DNA sequence: TGCGCCAGCAGCCCGGACGGGGGGCTCACTGAAGCTTTCTTT.

The chain has TRBV19 and TRBJ1-1; no definite D call. The V end was cut by 2 bases, the J end by 0 bases, with 7 bases between. Looked up from germline, CDR1 is LNHDA and CDR2 is SQIVND (reference sequence). The CDR3 covers 14 residues. The CDR3 spells CASSIKQLNTEAFF. The CDR3, as DNA: TGTGCCAGTAGTATAAAACAGCTGAACACTGAAGCTTTCTTT.

The rearrangement links TRBV9 to TRBJ2-1; 9 nucleotides line up with TRBD1. This CDR3 has 15 residues. CDR1 is SGDLS, CDR2 YYNGEE, per germline. V shed 3 bases, J shed 5 bases, and the junction held 6 bases outside the gene matches. The CDR3: CASSARGQGNNEQFF. The CDR3 coding sequence is TGTGCCAGCAGCGCAAGGGGACAGGGAAACAATGAGCAGTTCTTC. Using reference TRBV9 and TRBJ2-1 for the parts outside the CDR3, the full variable domain is DSGVTQTPKHLITATGQRVTLRCSPRSGDLSVYWYQQSLDQGLQFLIQYYNGEERAKGNILERFSAQQFPDLHSELNLSSLELGDSALYFCASSARGQGNNEQFFGPGTRLTVL.

The chain combines TRBV27 with TRBJ1-4; maybe TRBD1 (5 bases). There are 14 residues in the CDR3. Germline assignment: CDR1 MNHEY and CDR2 SMNVEV (reference sequence). With 3 bases removed from V and 10 bases from J, the gap between germline ends came to 15 bases. The CDR3 loop is CASSLGTQVGKLFF. The CDR3 nucleotides are TGTGCCAGCAGTTTGGGGACCCAGGTCGGAAAACTGTTTTTT. The full variable domain, completed using reference TRBV27 and TRBJ1-4, is EAQVTQNPRYLITVTGKKLTVTCSQNMNHEYMSWYRQDPGLGLRQIYYSMNVEVTDKGDVPEGYKVSRKEKRNFPLILESPSPNQTSLYFCASSLGTQVGKLFFGSGTQLSVL.

This chain links TRBV19 with TRBJ2-7, with D perhaps matching TRBD2 (6 bases). The germline V gene encodes CDR1 LNHDA and CDR2 SQIVND (reference sequence). Trimming stripped 4 bases from V and 1 base from J, with 11 bases between. The CDR3 totals 14 residues. CDR3: CASSRGLPSYEQYF. CDR3 DNA: TGTGCCAGTAGTAGGGGACTCCCTTCCTACGAGCAGTACTTC.

This rearrangement joins TRBV10-3 to TRBJ1-2; 7 nucleotides line up with TRBD1. CDR1 and CDR2 (germline): ENHRY, SYGVKD. V trimming: 2 bases; J trimming: 3 bases; junction bases outside the gene matches: 0. This CDR3 spans 13 amino acids. In DNA form, the CDR3 reads TGTGCCATCAGTGAGCAGGGGGACTATGGCTACACCTTC. It codes for CAISEQGDYGYTF.

V and J are TRBV7-9 and TRBJ2-7, with D possibly TRBD1 on 5 matching bases. The V gene lost 5 bases and the J gene lost 6 bases, with 14 bases spanning the gap. CDR1 SEHNR and CDR2 FQNEAQ come from the germline V gene (reference sequence). The CDR3 is 13 amino acids. The DNA for the CDR3 is TGTGCCAGCAGCCAGGGCCCCCTAGGCGAGCAGTACTTC. Its protein product is CASSQGPLGEQYF. Combining the CDR3 with reference TRBV7-9 and TRBJ2-7 gives the whole variable domain DTGVSQNPRHKITKRGQNVTFRCDPISEHNRLYWYRQTLGQGPEFLTYFQNEAQLEKSRLLSDRFSAERPKGSFSTLEIQRTEQGDSAMYLCASSQGPLGEQYFGPGTRLTVT.

The chain couples TRBV30 to TRBJ1-2, with 7 bases aligning to TRBD1. The CDR3 length is 13 residues. The V gene end was trimmed by 0 bases and the J gene end by 4 bases; junction bases not matched to a gene: 2. CDR1 is GTSNPN, CDR2 SVGIG, per germline (reference sequence). CDR3 region: CAWSVTGSYGYTF. The CDR3 DNA follows: TGTGCCTGGAGTGTGACAGGGAGCTATGGCTACACCTTC. Together with reference TRBV30 and TRBJ1-2, the CDR3 gives the full variable domain: SQTIHQWPATLVQPVGSPLSLECTVEGTSNPNLYWYRQAAGRGLQLLFYSVGIGQISSEVPQNLSASRPQDRQFILSSKKLLLSDSGFYLCAWSVTGSYGYTFGSGTRLTVV.

This sequence joins TRBV5-6 and TRBJ1-1; no clear D gene. The V gene's germline CDR1 is SGHDT and CDR2 YYEEEE. This CDR3 is 14 amino acids long. V lost 0 bases, J lost 1 base, and 7 bases lay in between. The CDR3 DNA sequence: TGTGCCAGCAGCTTGGCCTATCGGAACACTGAAGCTTTCTTT. Its protein product is CASSLAYRNTEAFF.

This sequence joins TRBV4-1 and TRBJ2-1; 8 bases line up with TRBD2. This CDR3 comprises 15 residues. Trimming at V came to 5 bases and at J to 8 bases, leaving 11 bases not matched to a gene. Germline V gives CDR1 MGHRA, CDR2 YSYEKL. The CDR3 bases are TGCGCCAGCAGCTTTGGTAGTAGCGGGAAGGATGAGCAGTTCTTC. Protein sequence: CASSFGSSGKDEQFF.

V and J are TRBV9 and TRBJ2-3; D not certain. The CDR3 loop spans 14 amino acids. The V and J ends lost 6 bases and 4 bases respectively, with 15 bases between them. CDR1 is SGDLS and CDR2 is YYNGEE in the germline V gene. CDR3 region: CASTKGRASDTQYF. CDR3 bases: TGTGCCAGCACCAAAGGTAGGGCGTCAGATACGCAGTATTTT. Using reference TRBV9 and TRBJ2-3 for the parts outside the CDR3, the full variable domain is DSGVTQTPKHLITATGQRVTLRCSPRSGDLSVYWYQQSLDQGLQFLIQYYNGEERAKGNILERFSAQQFPDLHSELNLSSLELGDSALYFCASTKGRASDTQYFGPGTRLTVL.

The genes are TRBV5-1 and TRBJ2-7; 9 bases fit TRBD1. The CDR3 runs to 15 residues. Germline assignment: CDR1 SGHRS and CDR2 YFSETQ. With 3 bases clipped from V and 0 bases from J, the junction kept 4 bases outside the gene matches. The CDR3 sequence is CASSSMTGGSYEQYF. In DNA, the CDR3 is TGCGCCAGCAGCTCGATGACAGGGGGCTCCTACGAGCAGTACTTC.

This clone appeared once. CDR3 coding DNA: TGTGCCAGCAGTTCCGGACAGGCACACTCAGATACGCAGTATTTT. Protein: CASSSGQAHSDTQYF. The chain has TRBV6-6 and TRBJ2-3; 7 bases are a match to TRBD1. This CDR3 has 15 residues. V gave up 4 bases and J gave up 4 bases; unmatched junction bases: 8. Germline V gives CDR1 MNHNY, CDR2 SVGAGI (reference sequence).

The chain links TRBV11-2 to TRBJ2-7; D is ambiguous. V was shortened by 5 bases and J by 1 base, with 9 bases between the two germline ends. Per the germline V gene, CDR1 is SGHAT and CDR2 is FQNNGV. The length of the CDR3 is 13 residues. The CDR3 DNA follows: TGTGCCAGCAGCCCGGCGGTTTCCTACGAGCAGTACTTC. This translates into CASSPAVSYEQYF.

The rearrangement links TRBV5-1 to TRBJ1-2; a weak D match, TRBD1 (5 bases). The CDR3 consists of 16 residues. The V gene's germline CDR1 is SGHRS and CDR2 YFSETQ. The V end lost 0 bases, the J end lost 0 bases, and 12 bases lay between the germline ends. CDR3 sequence: CASSLVSGTANYGYTF. CDR3 coding DNA: TGCGCCAGCAGCTTGGTTTCGGGGACGGCTAACTATGGCTACACCTTC.

This chain connects TRBV27 to TRBJ1-1; 8 bases agree with TRBD1. Germline V gives CDR1 MNHEY, CDR2 SMNVEV (reference sequence). Germline trimming cut 6 bases from V and 0 bases from J; bases unmatched to any gene: 6. The CDR3 length is 15 residues. In DNA, the CDR3 is TGTGCCAGCAGCCTAAGGACAGGGCTGAACACTGAAGCTTTCTTT. Its translation: CASSLRTGLNTEAFF.

The V gene is TRBV24-1, the J gene TRBJ2-7, with 7 positions matching TRBD1. The CDR3 is 14 residues long. Germline CDR1 reads KGHDR; CDR2 reads SFDVKD. Trimming removed 9 bases from V and 3 bases from J; junction bases left unmatched: 10. For the CDR3, the DNA is TGTGCCACCCGCGGACAGGAGAACGACTACGAGCAGTACTTC. It yields the protein CATRGQENDYEQYF.